A selection of T cell receptor beta chains follows, all from one sample in a study of blood T cell repertoires in COVID-19. The table came from immunoSEQ multiplex PCR; TCRdb's copy has only in-frame clones and leaves some out. The data show about 250,000 clones, approximately 86% seen once. The sequenced sample was peripheral blood. These receptors were taken from a woman aged 55-70 years who had recovered from COVID-19. The CDR3 runs from the conserved cysteine through the conserved F or W. The D gene is left open where the match is weak. Some rows mark clone size as missing; the rest say once, few, many or name a class of expanded clone.

V	D	size	J	DNA	CDR3
TRBV7-3	-	-	TRBJ2-2	TGTGCCAGCAGCCCTAGGGGTGCCGGGGAGCTGTTTTTT	CASSPRGAGELFF
TRBV21-1	-	-	TRBJ2-4	TGTGCCAGCAGCAAAGCAGGGTCAGGGCTGGCCAAAAACATTCAGTACTTC	CASSKAGSGLAKNIQYF
TRBV4-2	-	-	TRBJ2-7	TGTGCCAGCAGCCAAGATAAGACAGGGAGGTACGAGCAGTACTTC	CASSQDKTGRYEQYF
TRBV11-3	-	-	TRBJ2-7	TGTGCCAGCAACTTCTACGGGGTTCCGCGGGACGAGCAGTACTTC	CASNFYGVPRDEQYF
TRBV11-2	-	-	TRBJ2-3	TGTGCCAGCAGCTCCTACTCCTTTCGGAGCACAGATACGCAGTATTTT	CASSSYSFRSTDTQYF
TRBV19	-	-	TRBJ1-5	TGTGCCAGTAGTATGTTCGGAAGCGGCCAGCCCCAGCATTTT	CASSMFGSGQPQHF
TRBV6-5	TRBD2	-	TRBJ2-7	TGTGCCAGCAGTTACTCGATGTTAGCGGGGGGCTACGAGCAGTACTTC	CASSYSMLAGGYEQYF
TRBV24-1	-	once	TRBJ2-7	TGTGCCACCAGTGACGCTCGACTCAGCACCTACGAGCAGTACTTC	CATSDARLSTYEQYF
TRBV10-3	-	-	TRBJ1-1	TGTGCCATCAGTCAAAGCGGGGACTCCCACACTGAAGCTTTCTTT	CAISQSGDSHTEAFF
TRBV6-6	-	-	TRBJ1-2	TGTGCCAGCAATACCCCGGGAGCCTTTAGTCAGAATACCTTC	CASNTPGAFSQNTF
TRBV27	-	once	TRBJ2-7	TGTGCCAGCAGTCCCGGGGGCTACGAGCAGTACTTC	CASSPGGYEQYF
TRBV27	TRBD1	-	TRBJ1-2	TGTGCCAGCCAGGGGGCCGACAGGGGCTGGGGGTCTGACGGCTACACCTTC	CASQGADRGWGSDGYTF
TRBV5-1	TRBD1	-	TRBJ2-1	TGCGCCAGCAGCTCGCTTTCCGGGACAGGGGGCGACGAGCAGTTCTTC	CASSSLSGTGGDEQFF
TRBV3-1/TRBV3-2	-	-	TRBJ1-2	TGTGCCAGCAGCCAAGCCAGTAACTATGGCTACACCTTC	CASSQASNYGYTF
TRBV5-8	TRBD1	-	TRBJ2-5	TGTGCCAGCAGCACAGGACAGGGCTGGGAGACCCAGTACTTC	CASSTGQGWETQYF
TRBV29-1	-	-	TRBJ2-7	TGCAGCGTAGCCACAGGCTACGAGCAGTACTTC	CSVATGYEQYF
TRBV6-2/TRBV6-3	-	-	TRBJ2-3	TGTGCCAGCAGTTCCGCAGATACGCAGTATTTT	CASSSADTQYF
TRBV13	TRBD2	-	TRBJ2-3	TGTGCCAGCAGCTTAGGAGGACTAGCGGGGGTGGATACGCAGTATTTT	CASSLGGLAGVDTQYF
TRBV28	TRBD1	-	TRBJ1-6	TGTGCCAGCAGTCCCGGACAGGGCAATTCACCCCTCCACTTT	CASSPGQGNSPLHF
TRBV7-8	TRBD1	once	TRBJ2-5	TGTGCCAGCAGCCCAGACAGGGGTGGGACCCAGTACTTC	CASSPDRGGTQYF
TRBV10-2	-	-	TRBJ1-4	TGCGCCAGCAGTGAGTCCACAGTCGAAAAACTGTTTTTT	CASSESTVEKLFF
TRBV5-1	-	once	TRBJ2-2	TGCGCCAGCAGCCCTCAGGGTGCCGGGGAGCTGTTTTTT	CASSPQGAGELFF
TRBV27	-	-	TRBJ2-7	TGTGCCAGCAGTTTATCGCGAGAGGCCAAGAAGTACTTC	CASSLSREAKKYF
TRBV7-3	TRBD1	-	TRBJ1-2	TGTGCCAGCAGCCTCCGACAGGGGGCCGGCTACACCTTC	CASSLRQGAGYTF
TRBV18	-	-	TRBJ2-3	TGTGCCAGCTCACCAATTTCAGGGGCGACAGATACGCAGTATTTT	CASSPISGATDTQYF
TRBV5-8	-	-	TRBJ2-7	TGTGCCAGCAGCTCCGGGGGTTTGGGGGGGCGCGAGCAGTACTTC	CASSSGGLGGREQYF
TRBV7-2	TRBD2	once	TRBJ2-3	TGTGCCAGCAGCTGGGGGGGAGAGAGCACAGATACGCAGTATTTT	CASSWGGESTDTQYF
TRBV7-3	-	once	TRBJ1-1	TGTGCCAGCAGCTTAGACAGGAACACTGAAGCTTTCTTT	CASSLDRNTEAFF
TRBV6-1	TRBD2	-	TRBJ2-5	TGTGCCAGCAGTGATGGGCTAGCGGGGGGCCGGCGGACCCAGTACTTC	CASSDGLAGGRRTQYF
TRBV6-9	TRBD2	-	TRBJ2-1	TGTGCCAGCAGCCACCAGCAGCGGGGGGGCTACAATGAGCAGTTCTTC	CASSHQQRGGYNEQFF
TRBV25-1	TRBD1	-	TRBJ2-7	TGTGCCAGCAGTGGGGACAGGGGGAACGAGCAGTACTTC	CASSGDRGNEQYF
TRBV7-9	TRBD1	once	TRBJ2-7	TGTGCCAGCAGCTTAGCTTCCGGGACAGGCTACGAGCAGTACTTC	CASSLASGTGYEQYF
TRBV2	TRBD2	-	TRBJ2-1	TGTGCCAGAGGGACTAGCGGGGGGAATGAGCAGTTCTTC	CARGTSGGNEQFF
TRBV11-2	TRBD1	-	TRBJ1-6	TGTGCCAGCAGCATAGACAGGGACTATTCACCCCTCCACTTT	CASSIDRDYSPLHF
TRBV5-8	TRBD2	-	TRBJ2-5	TGTGCCAGCAGCTTAGCGGGGGGGCCTTGGGAGACCCAGTACTTC	CASSLAGGPWETQYF
TRBV6-2/TRBV6-3	TRBD1	-	TRBJ2-5	TGTGCCAGCAGTTACGGGACAGTGGCGGGAGAGACCCAGTACTTC	CASSYGTVAGETQYF
TRBV18	TRBD1	-	TRBJ2-1	TGTGCCAGCTCACCACTTCTGGGACAGGGGAACAATGAGCAGTTCTTC	CASSPLLGQGNNEQFF
TRBV11-3	-	-	TRBJ2-1	TGTGCCAGCAGCTTATCGGAGTTGAATGAGCAGTTCTTC	CASSLSELNEQFF
TRBV18	-	many	TRBJ2-2	TGTGCCAGCTCAAAAGACAGCACCACCGGGGAGCTGTTTTTT	CASSKDSTTGELFF
TRBV9	TRBD2	-	TRBJ2-3	TGTGCCAGCAGTTCGGGGGTAGCGGGGGAGACAGATACGCAGTATTTT	CASSSGVAGETDTQYF
TRBV19	TRBD1	-	TRBJ1-3	TGTGCCAGTAGGTCAGGGGGCTGGGGGCAACTCTCTGGAAACACCATATATTTT	CASRSGGWGQLSGNTIYF
TRBV5-6	TRBD1	once	TRBJ2-7	TGTGCCAGCAGTCGACAGGGCTTAGAGTCCTACGAGCAGTACTTC	CASSRQGLESYEQYF
TRBV28	TRBD1	-	TRBJ1-4	TGTGCCAGCAGCCAGGGGGCGGTCCGGGAAAAACTGTTTTTT	CASSQGAVREKLFF
TRBV7-2	-	-	TRBJ1-4	TGTGCCAGCAGCTCAGGGAATCGTGAAAAACTGTTTTTT	CASSSGNREKLFF
TRBV29-1	-	-	TRBJ2-1	TGCAGCGTTAGAGACACTTACAATGAGCAGTTCTTC	CSVRDTYNEQFF
TRBV4-3	-	-	TRBJ1-2	TGCGCCAGCAGCCAAGTCTGGGCTCCTAACTATGGCTACACCTTC	CASSQVWAPNYGYTF
TRBV6-5	-	-	TRBJ1-6	TGTGCCAGCAGTCCCTCGGCCGGGAATTCACCCCTCCACTTT	CASSPSAGNSPLHF